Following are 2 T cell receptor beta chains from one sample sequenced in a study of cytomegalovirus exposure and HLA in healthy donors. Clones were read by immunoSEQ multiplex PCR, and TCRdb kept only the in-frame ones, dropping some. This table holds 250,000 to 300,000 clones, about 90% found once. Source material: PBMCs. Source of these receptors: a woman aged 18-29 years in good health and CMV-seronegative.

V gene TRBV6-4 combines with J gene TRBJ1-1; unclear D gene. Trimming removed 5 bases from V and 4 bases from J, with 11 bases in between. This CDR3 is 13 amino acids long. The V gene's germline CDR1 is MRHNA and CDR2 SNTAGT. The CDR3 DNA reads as TGTGCCAGCAGTCTCTCTCGGGTCACTGAAGCTTTCTTT. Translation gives CASSLSRVTEAFF.

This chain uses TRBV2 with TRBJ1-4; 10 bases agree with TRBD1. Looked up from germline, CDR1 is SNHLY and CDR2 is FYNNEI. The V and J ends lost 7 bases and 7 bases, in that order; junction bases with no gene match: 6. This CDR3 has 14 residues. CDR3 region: CASTRDRGSEKLFF. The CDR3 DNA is TGTGCCAGCACCAGGGACAGGGGAAGTGAAAAACTGTTTTTT.